This T cell receptor (beta chain) is drawn from a study of CD8 T cells in ankylosing spondylitis. Study-level points and caveats: Disease-linked clones bore a CD8+ phenotype and were relatively rare in peripheral blood. Significantly higher representation of disease-linked clones was reported for matched ankylosing spondylitis synovial fluid. Several of the motif variants were reported before in synovial fluid and blood from reactive arthritis.

As the method for making TCR beta libraries, quantitative 5'-RACE with molecular barcodes was used. TCRdb used MiXCR to reprocess the 5' RACE reads, holding one entry per CDR3 protein. The sample has more than 150,000 distinct CDR3 sequences; 18% are singletons. CDR1 and CDR2 from the germline V gene are SEHNR and FQNEAQ (reference sequence). The CDR3 runs to 16 residues. Trimming shortened V by 4 bases and J by 9 bases, and 24 bases separated the two germline ends. Ten or more counts support this clonotype. The antigen is not known. This TCR derives from a male donor under 30 with ankylosing spondylitis or in good health (not recorded which). Input material: blood, either unsorted or a sorted T cell fraction (not recorded which). V and J are TRBV7-9 and TRBJ1-2; possibly TRBD1 for D (6 bases). The CDR3 DNA follows: TGTGCCAGCAGCTACGAGGGGGACACGGCGGCGGCTAGCTACACCTTC. Its translation is CASSYEGDTAAASYTF.